Shown below are 18 T cell receptor beta chains from a single sample sequenced in a study of blood T cell repertoires in COVID-19. The table came from immunoSEQ multiplex PCR; TCRdb's copy has only in-frame clones and leaves some out. This table has about 310,000 clones, about nine tenths appearing once. The source material was PBMCs or T cells enriched from blood (not recorded which). The receptors stem from a woman aged 25-40 years who had recovered from COVID-19.

Here the CDR3 DNA reads TGCGCCAGCAGCTTGGCCCCCCAGAAGTTCTATGGCTACACCTTC. As protein: CASSLAPQKFYGYTF. The genes are TRBV5-1 and TRBJ1-2, with D uncertain. With 0 bases removed from V and 4 bases from J, the gap between germline ends came to 13 bases. The CDR3 covers 15 residues. Germline CDR1 is SGHRS and CDR2 is YFSETQ. Drawing the rest from reference TRBV5-1 and TRBJ1-2, the complete variable domain is KAGVTQTPRYLIKTRGQQVTLSCSPISGHRSVSWYQQTPGQGLQFLFEYFSETQRNKGNFPGRFSGRQFSNSRSEMNVSTLELGDSALYLCASSLAPQKFYGYTFGSGTRLTVV.

V gene TRBV30 combines with J gene TRBJ1-6; 8 positions match TRBD1. V shed 5 bases and J 10 bases; nucleotides not matched to a gene: 7. The germline V gene has CDR1 GTSNPN and CDR2 SVGIG (reference sequence). This CDR3 is built from 13 residues. The CDR3 reads CAWSGTGVSPLHF. The CDR3 DNA reads TGTGCCTGGTCCGGGACAGGAGTCTCACCCCTCCACTTT.

V usage is TRBV5-1 and J usage is TRBJ1-1; D call uncertain. The length of the CDR3 is 13 residues. Trimming took 3 bases from V and 5 from J, leaving 11 bases between them. From germline, CDR1 is SGHRS and CDR2 YFSETQ. CDR3 sequence: CASSWTTGTEAFF. The CDR3, as DNA: TGCGCCAGCAGCTGGACTACGGGTACTGAAGCTTTCTTT.

The chain uses TRBV29-1 and TRBJ2-1; TRBD1 matches at 8 bases. The CDR3 covers 12 residues. Germline CDR1 SQVTM, CDR2 ANQGSEA. With 4 bases clipped from V and 7 bases from J, the junction kept 3 bases outside the gene matches. The CDR3 DNA reads as TGCAGCGTTGGGACAGGGACAAATGAGCAGTTCTTC. Its translation is CSVGTGTNEQFF.

The J gene is TRBJ2-7, the V gene TRBV5-6, with a tentative D call TRBD1 (5 bases). Per germline, CDR1 SGHDT and CDR2 YYEEEE. Trimming pared 2 bases from V and 4 bases from J, leaving 13 bases between. The CDR3 runs to 14 residues. CDR3 in amino acids: CASSLRGRSYEQYF. CDR3 bases: TGTGCCAGCAGCTTAAGGGGCAGATCTTACGAGCAGTACTTC.

This rearrangement joins TRBV6-6 to TRBJ2-7; TRBD2 is a possible D gene (6 bases). The CDR3 runs to 16 residues. Germline CDR1 reads MNHNY; CDR2 reads SVGAGI (reference sequence). Trimming shortened V by 0 bases and J by 1 base, and 13 bases separated the two germline ends. The CDR3, as DNA: TGTGCCAGCAGTTACTCTGGGGCGGGACGGTCCTACGAGCAGTACTTC. Amino acid sequence: CASSYSGAGRSYEQYF.

This clone was seen a few times. CDR3 protein: CASSSYGSGELFF. The CDR3 coding sequence is TGTGCCAGCAGCTCGTACGGGAGTGGGGAGCTGTTTTTT. The chain employs TRBV11-3 and TRBJ2-2; D is possibly TRBD2 (6 bases). There are 13 residues in the CDR3. V lost 4 bases, J lost 8 bases, and 11 bases lay in between. Germline V gene data show CDR1 as SGHNT and CDR2 as YENEEA. Full variable domain (outside the CDR3, taken from reference TRBV11-3 and TRBJ2-2): EAGVVQSPRYKIIEKKQPVAFWCNPISGHNTLYWYLQNLGQGPELLIRYENEEAVDDSQLPKDRFSAERLKGVDSTLKIQPAELGDSAVYLCASSSYGSGELFFGEGSRLTVL.

The rearrangement uses TRBV30 and TRBJ2-2, with 12 positions matching TRBD2. The length of the CDR3 is 15 residues. V shed 8 bases, J shed 4 bases, and the junction held 8 bases outside the gene matches. CDR1 GTSNPN and CDR2 SVGIG come from the germline V gene (reference sequence). The chain's CDR3 is CAISTSGSITGELFF. The CDR3 coding sequence is TGTGCCATCTCGACTAGCGGGAGTATCACCGGGGAGCTGTTTTTT.

The chain carries TRBV14 and TRBJ1-1, with no clear D. The V gene's germline CDR1 is SGHDN and CDR2 FVKESK. Trimming stripped 0 bases from V and 1 base from J, with 9 bases between. This CDR3 is built from 15 residues. This chain's CDR3 is CASSQDIGGNTEAFF. CDR3 DNA: TGTGCCAGCAGCCAAGACATAGGAGGGAACACTGAAGCTTTCTTT.

V is TRBV9 and J is TRBJ2-5, with 14 bases lining up with TRBD2. Per the germline V gene, CDR1 is SGDLS and CDR2 is YYNGEE. V was pared by 3 bases and J by 5 bases, with 6 bases of the junction left unmatched. The CDR3 loop spans 16 amino acids. The DNA of the CDR3 is TGTGCCAGCAGCGCCCGACTAGCGGGAGGGTGGGAGACCCAGTACTTC. This translates into CASSARLAGGWETQYF.

The V call is TRBV7-9, the J call TRBJ2-3, with D possibly matching TRBD1 (5 bases). The CDR3 is 13 amino acids. Trimming cost V 2 bases and J 3 bases, with 6 bases left between them. From germline, CDR1 is SEHNR and CDR2 FQNEAQ (reference sequence). DNA for the CDR3: TGTGCCAGCAGCTTACAGGGAACAGATACGCAGTATTTT. Translated: CASSLQGTDTQYF.

Here the CDR3 DNA reads TGTGCCAGCGTTCCTACTCTGAACACCGGGGAGCTGTTTTTT. Translating it yields CASVPTLNTGELFF. The gene calls are TRBV7-9 and TRBJ2-2, with unresolved D. Germline V gene data show CDR1 as SEHNR and CDR2 as FQNEAQ (reference sequence). The CDR3 covers 14 residues. The ends were cut back, 8 bases at V and 1 base at J, with 11 bases in the middle.

J is TRBJ2-2 and V is TRBV7-2, with D maybe TRBD2 (6 bases). The CDR3 covers 14 residues. With 2 bases removed from V and 5 bases from J, the gap between germline ends came to 9 bases. CDR1 is SGHTA, CDR2 FQGNSA, per germline. CDR3 nucleotides: TGTGCCAGCAGCTTAAGACGGGAGACCGGGGAGCTGTTTTTT. It yields the protein CASSLRRETGELFF.

V is TRBV19 and J is TRBJ2-1; 10 bases fit TRBD2. The V gene end was trimmed by 7 bases and the J gene end by 7 bases; junction bases not matched to a gene: 16. Germline V gene data show CDR1 as LNHDA and CDR2 as SQIVND (reference sequence). The CDR3 covers 17 residues. The CDR3: CASTAGGWPSGSNEQFF. The CDR3, as DNA: TGTGCCAGTACCGCAGGGGGCTGGCCTAGCGGGAGTAATGAGCAGTTCTTC. The full variable domain, rest sourced from reference TRBV19 and TRBJ2-1, is DGGITQSPKYLFRKEGQNVTLSCEQNLNHDAMYWYRQDPGQGLRLIYYSQIVNDFQKGDIAEGYSVSREKKESFPLTVTSAQKNPTAFYLCASTAGGWPSGSNEQFFGPGTRLTVL.

The chain couples TRBV21-1 to TRBJ1-5; the table assigns TRBD1, which was not confirmed against the DNA. TRBV21-1 is listed as a pseudogene. The CDR3 contains 17 residues. CDR3 protein: CASSGKGTGESNQPQHF. Written as DNA, the CDR3 is TGTGCCAGCAGCGGAAAGGGGACAGGGGAAAGCAATCAGCCCCAGCATTTT.

This chain links TRBV2 with TRBJ2-5; the D is unclear. CDR3 size: 13 residues. Per the germline V gene, CDR1 is SNHLY and CDR2 is FYNNEI. V lost 1 base to trimming and J lost 4 bases, with 7 bases between them. This CDR3 is CASSEDSGETQYF. The CDR3 DNA is TGTGCCAGCAGTGAAGATTCGGGAGAGACCCAGTACTTC. Full variable domain (remainder filled in from reference TRBV2 and TRBJ2-5): EPEVTQTPSHQVTQMGQEVILRCVPISNHLYFYWYRQILGQKVEFLVSFYNNEISEKSEIFDDQFSVERPDGSNFTLKIRSTKLEDSAMYFCASSEDSGETQYFGPGTRLLVL.

This chain connects TRBV6-1 to TRBJ1-2; weak D call: TRBD1 (6 bases). This CDR3 has 19 amino acids. Germline V gene sequence: CDR1 MNHNS, CDR2 SASEGT. Trimming stripped 4 bases from V and 4 bases from J, with 28 bases between. The CDR3, as DNA: TGTGCCAGCAGTGGTCGGGAAACAGGGAGAGCCATTCAGGCCTATGGCTACACCTTC. Amino acid sequence: CASSGRETGRAIQAYGYTF.

The chain combines TRBV14 with TRBJ1-1, with 7 bases identical to TRBD1. The CDR3 is 14 residues long. The junction had 4 bases not matched to a gene; V was cut back by 3 bases and J by 3 bases. CDR1 is SGHDN and CDR2 is FVKESK in the germline V gene. The CDR3: CASSQVGTDTEAFF. The CDR3 DNA reads TGTGCCAGCAGCCAGGTCGGGACAGACACTGAAGCTTTCTTT.